This TCR beta chain was documented in a study of beta chain features in type 1 diabetes. Markers CD45RO/CCR7/CD25/CD127/CD95/CD27 served to sort CD4+ naive, central memory, regulatory and stem cell-like memory cells. Study-wide results and caveats: When VDJ junctions were examined, type 1 diabetes patients showed fewer insertions and more deletions.

This clone has just a few counts. Its antigen is as yet unknown. Of the isolated RNA, all was reverse transcribed, and so the sequenced material was expressed TCRB transcripts. Naive, central memory and regulatory T cell samples came to a mean of approximately 3.3 million reads. Libraries were prepared by immunoSEQ multiplex PCR; TCRdb keeps only in-frame clonotypes and omits some of them. Of roughly 240,000 clones detected, 13% to 15% appear once; the ten largest clones hold about 0.027%. The specimen was naive CD4+ T cells from blood. The TCR was taken from a woman between 35 and 50 years old in good health.

CDR3 residues: CASSEAGGIEQYF. Here the CDR3 DNA reads TGTGCCAGCAGTGAAGCGGGAGGAATCGAGCAGTACTTC. This chain uses TRBV6-1 with TRBJ2-7; tentatively, D is TRBD2 (6 bases). Trimming took 0 bases from V and 6 from J, leaving 9 bases between them. CDR1 and CDR2 (germline): MNHNS, SASEGT. CDR3 length: 13 amino acids.